The 2 T cell receptor beta chains reported below all come from one sample, sequenced in a study of blood T cell repertoires in COVID-19. Using immunoSEQ multiplex PCR, the repertoire was profiled, and TCRdb retains in-frame clones only, with some absent. The data show hundreds of thousands of clones, approximately 85% seen once. The sample consisted of peripheral blood. The receptors were sampled from a human donor in a cohort sampled during active COVID-19.

V gene TRBV6-1 combines with J gene TRBJ1-5; TRBD1 might be the D (5 bases). The V end was cut by 1 base, the J end by 5 bases, with 15 bases between. The CDR3 totals 16 residues. Germline CDR1 is MNHNS and CDR2 is SASEGT. In DNA, the CDR3 is TGTGCCAGCAGTGAAGAGGGCCTCGACAGAGATCAGCCCCAGCATTTT. This gives the protein CASSEEGLDRDQPQHF.

V and J are TRBV30 and TRBJ1-1; D may be TRBD1 (6 bases). This CDR3 comprises 13 residues. The germline V and J ends were trimmed by 2 bases and 8 bases, with 15 bases remaining between them. The germline V gene has CDR1 GTSNPN and CDR2 SVGIG (reference sequence). The CDR3 DNA sequence: TGTGCCTGGAGTCCACAGGGTGGTCTCGAAGCTTTCTTT. This gives the protein CAWSPQGGLEAFF. The full variable domain, rest sourced from reference TRBV30 and TRBJ1-1, is SQTIHQWPATLVQPVGSPLSLECTVEGTSNPNLYWYRQAAGRGLQLLFYSVGIGQISSEVPQNLSASRPQDRQFILSSKKLLLSDSGFYLCAWSPQGGLEAFFGQGTRLTVV.